The 12 T cell receptor beta chains below all came from one sample that was sequenced in a study of T cells after yellow fever vaccination. A single record per CDR3 protein comes from TCRdb applying MiXCR to the 5' RACE reads. The sample consists of 200,000 or so distinct CDR3 sequences, roughly 6.8% of them appearing once. The source material was CD4+ T cells sorted from PBMCs, sampled on the day of the yellow fever booster vaccination. These receptors were obtained from a man younger than 45 who received the YFV17D yellow fever vaccine.

At least ten counts were recorded for this clonotype. This sequence joins TRBV7-6 and TRBJ2-7; 11 bases line up with TRBD1. This CDR3 comprises 16 residues. From germline, CDR1 is SGHVS and CDR2 FNYEAQ. V gave up 5 bases and J gave up 2 bases; unmatched junction bases: 8. The CDR3 reads CASSLTPGQGAYEQYF. CDR3 DNA: TGTGCCAGCAGCCTTACCCCGGGACAGGGGGCCTACGAGCAGTACTTC.

This clonotype was seen ten or more times. The chain carries TRBV12-3 or TRBV12-4 and TRBJ2-7; 7 nucleotides line up with TRBD2. Trimming took 3 bases from V and 0 from J; bases not matched to a gene: 11. This CDR3 has 17 amino acids. CDR3 region: CASSFSFGGGSSYEQYF. In nucleotides, the CDR3 is TGTGCCAGCAGTTTTTCCTTCGGGGGAGGGAGCTCCTACGAGCAGTACTTC.

The rearrangement links TRBV20-1 to TRBJ2-7; the match to TRBD2 covers 7 bases. The CDR3 is made up of 16 amino acids. Germline CDR1 is DFQATT and CDR2 is SNEGSKA (reference sequence). The junction had 17 bases not matched to a gene; V was cut back by 5 bases and J by 4 bases. The CDR3 here is CSAARGAGGSAYEQYF. CDR3 bases: TGCAGTGCTGCGAGAGGGGCAGGCGGGAGTGCGTACGAGCAGTACTTC.

The chain combines TRBV20-1 with TRBJ2-3; D not certain. The CDR3 contains 15 residues. Looked up from germline, CDR1 is DFQATT and CDR2 is SNEGSKA (reference sequence). V lost 6 bases and J 0 bases, leaving 16 bases between the germline ends. CDR3 sequence: CSAHQMRLSTDTQYF. The CDR3 DNA reads TGCAGTGCCCATCAGATGAGATTAAGCACAGATACGCAGTATTTT.

At least ten counts were recorded for this clonotype. The gene calls are TRBV6-1 and TRBJ2-2; the match to TRBD2 covers 11 bases. Looked up from germline, CDR1 is MNHNS and CDR2 is SASEGT. Trimming took 5 bases from V and 6 from J; bases not matched to a gene: 8. This CDR3 contains 16 residues. The CDR3, as DNA: TGTGCCAGCAGTCCTAGGACTAGCGGGTTCGCCGGGGAGCTGTTTTTT. Encoded protein: CASSPRTSGFAGELFF.

This clonotype came up a few times. The V call is TRBV20-1, the J call TRBJ1-1; D call uncertain. V was cut by 3 bases and J by 0 bases, with 11 bases left in between. CDR1 and CDR2 from the germline V gene are DFQATT and SNEGSKA (reference sequence). The CDR3 is made up of 14 amino acids. CDR3 in amino acids: CSASPVELNTEAFF. DNA for the CDR3: TGCAGTGCTAGCCCTGTAGAATTGAACACTGAAGCTTTCTTT.

The CDR3 reads CATTRDYNEQFF. In nucleotides, the CDR3 is TGTGCCACCACTCGGGATTACAATGAGCAGTTCTTC. This chain uses TRBV24-1 with TRBJ2-1, with D possibly being TRBD2 (5 bases). The V end was cut by 8 bases, the J end by 4 bases, with 8 bases between. This CDR3 region has 12 residues. Germline values: CDR1 KGHDR, CDR2 SFDVKD.

Ten or more counts support this clonotype. The chain employs TRBV20-1 and TRBJ2-1; 11 nucleotides align to TRBD2. This CDR3 is built from 14 residues. The germline CDR1 and CDR2 sequences are DFQATT and SNEGSKA (reference sequence). Unmatched junction bases numbered 7, after V lost 6 bases and J lost 6 bases. This chain's CDR3 is CSALSGRATNEQFF. The CDR3 region has the DNA TGCAGTGCCCTTAGCGGGAGGGCCACCAATGAGCAGTTCTTC.

This clonotype was seen many times. The chain is built from TRBV12-3 or TRBV12-4 and TRBJ1-5; 8 nucleotides agree with TRBD1. The V and J ends lost 4 bases and 1 base, in that order; junction bases with no gene match: 3. CDR3 length: 15 residues. DNA of the CDR3: TGTGCCAGCAGTTCGAGGACAGGGAGCAATCAGCCCCAGCATTTT. This gives the protein CASSSRTGSNQPQHF.

The chain is built from TRBV7-2 and TRBJ2-5; D remains ambiguous. Germline V gene sequence: CDR1 SGHTA, CDR2 FQGNSA. This CDR3 is built from 11 residues. V was cut by 3 bases and J by 5 bases, with 4 bases left in between. The CDR3 DNA is TGTGCCAGCAGCTTCAAGGAGACCCAGTACTTC. Protein product: CASSFKETQYF.

This clonotype was observed a few times. V is TRBV3-1 and J is TRBJ1-5; D remains ambiguous. This CDR3 spans 14 amino acids. CDR1 and CDR2 from the germline V gene are LGHDT and YNNKEL (reference sequence). Trimming pared 6 bases from V and 7 bases from J, leaving 16 bases between. The CDR3 region is CASSPLATQQPQHF. DNA of the CDR3: TGTGCCAGCAGTCCCTTGGCGACTCAACAGCCCCAGCATTTT.

This clonotype was observed at least ten times. V and J are TRBV12-3 or TRBV12-4 and TRBJ1-2; 7 bases are shared with TRBD1. The CDR3 contains 13 residues. The V gene end was trimmed by 4 bases and the J gene end by 6 bases; junction bases not matched to a gene: 5. The CDR3 reads CASSSAGGHGYTF. The CDR3 DNA is TGTGCCAGCAGTTCGGCAGGGGGGCATGGCTACACCTTC.